These 29 T cell receptor beta chains were sequenced from one sample in a study of blood T cell repertoires in COVID-19. Using immunoSEQ multiplex PCR, the repertoire was profiled, and TCRdb retains in-frame clones only, with some absent. The data contain more than 400,000 clones, 70% to 90% of them singletons. The specimen sequenced was peripheral blood. The receptors shown here come from a human donor in a cohort sampled during active COVID-19.

The chain couples TRBV7-9 to TRBJ2-7; D not certain. V shed 1 base and J shed 6 bases, with 10 bases lying between them. The CDR3 is 13 amino acids. Per germline, CDR1 SEHNR and CDR2 FQNEAQ (reference sequence). The CDR3 DNA reads as TGTGCCAGCAGCTTAGAGGTGCCGGGCGAGCAGTACTTC. Residues: CASSLEVPGEQYF. The variable domain in full, with the rest retrieved from reference TRBV7-9 and TRBJ2-7, is DTGVSQNPRHKITKRGQNVTFRCDPISEHNRLYWYRQTLGQGPEFLTYFQNEAQLEKSRLLSDRFSAERPKGSFSTLEIQRTEQGDSAMYLCASSLEVPGEQYFGPGTRLTVT.

The chain has TRBV10-3 and TRBJ2-5; D remains unclear. The CDR3 sequence is 14 residues long. The germline V gene encodes CDR1 ENHRY and CDR2 SYGVKD. Trimming pared 3 bases from V and 3 bases from J, leaving 11 bases between. The CDR3 bases are TGTGCCATCAGTGAAGCTAGGTGGAAAGAGACCCAGTACTTC. This encodes CAISEARWKETQYF.

The rearrangement joins TRBV21-1 to TRBJ2-7; the table's D call of TRBD1 was not tested on the DNA. TRBV21-1 is reported as a pseudogene. The CDR3 extends over 18 amino acids. This chain's CDR3 is CASSKKRGVDRSSYEQYF. The CDR3 bases are TGTGCCAGCAGCAAAAAGAGGGGCGTTGACAGGTCCTCCTACGAGCAGTACTTC.

The V and J genes are TRBV6-1 and TRBJ1-2, with 8 bases lining up with TRBD1. The CDR3 consists of 14 residues. V lost 2 bases, J lost 2 bases, and 1 base stayed unmatched. Germline CDR1 is MNHNS and CDR2 is SASEGT. CDR3 sequence (DNA): TGTGCCAGCAGTGAAAACAGGGGGAACTATGGCTACACCTTC. This translates into CASSENRGNYGYTF.

The CDR3 protein is CASRTSGLGYEQYF. The CDR3 DNA reads TGCGCCAGCAGAACCTCGGGACTAGGTTACGAGCAGTACTTC. The genes are TRBV10-2 and TRBJ2-7, with 8 bases identical to TRBD2. The CDR3 is 14 amino acids. Trimming cost V 6 bases and J 4 bases; bases outside gene matches: 8. Germline CDR1 WSHSY, CDR2 SAAADI.

This clone occurred a few times. This chain links TRBV10-2 with TRBJ1-2; TRBD1 agrees at 7 bases. The germline gives CDR1 WSHSY, CDR2 SAAADI. CDR3 length: 14 residues. Trimming removed 0 bases from V and 3 bases from J; junction bases left unmatched: 1. CDR3 region: CASSESGTDYGYTF. CDR3 bases: TGCGCCAGCAGTGAGTCGGGGACAGACTATGGCTACACCTTC.

The CDR3 is CASSHFGGGTYEQYF. In DNA, the CDR3 is TGTGCCAGCAGCCATTTTGGTGGGGGGACCTACGAGCAGTACTTC. The chain is built from TRBV4-2 and TRBJ2-7, with D perhaps TRBD2 (6 bases). CDR3 size: 15 residues. The germline gives CDR1 LGHNA, CDR2 YNFKEQ. V dropped 3 bases and J dropped 2 bases, with 14 bases sitting between them.

The CDR3: CASSPPRGTGSYNEQFF. CDR3 sequence (DNA): TGTGCCAGCAGTCCCCCCCGCGGGACAGGGTCCTACAATGAGCAGTTCTTC. V is TRBV28 and J is TRBJ2-1, with 9 nucleotides matching TRBD1. V was clipped by 5 bases and J by 1 base; unmatched bases: 9. The CDR3 covers 17 residues. CDR1 MDHEN and CDR2 SYDVKM come from the germline V gene.

The rearrangement joins TRBV27 to TRBJ2-7, with 9 bases fitting TRBD2. Germline V gives CDR1 MNHEY, CDR2 SMNVEV (reference sequence). This CDR3 region has 15 residues. Unmatched junction bases numbered 7, after V lost 5 bases and J lost 2 bases. CDR3 loop: CASSEIAGVPYEQYF. The CDR3 DNA reads TGTGCCAGCAGTGAAATAGCGGGGGTTCCCTACGAGCAGTACTTC.

The rearrangement links TRBV28 to TRBJ1-1; tentatively, D is TRBD1 (6 bases). The CDR3 has 14 amino acids. With 4 bases removed from V and 4 bases from J, the gap between germline ends came to 13 bases. Germline V gene lookup returns CDR1 MDHEN and CDR2 SYDVKM. CDR3 residues: CASSYTGRGTEAFF. CDR3 bases: TGTGCCAGCAGTTATACAGGGAGGGGCACTGAAGCTTTCTTT.

This CDR3 reads CAISDSVGSEETQYF. The CDR3 bases are TGTGCCATCAGTGATTCGGTCGGGAGCGAGGAGACCCAGTACTTC. The chain recombines TRBV10-3 with TRBJ2-5, with a possible D match to TRBD2 (6 bases). Germline lookup yields CDR1 ENHRY and CDR2 SYGVKD. This CDR3 spans 15 amino acids. Trimming removed 3 bases at V and 5 bases at J, with 16 bases between.

The rearrangement joins TRBV7-3 to TRBJ2-5; D uncertain. This CDR3 has 13 residues. The V gene's germline CDR1 is SGHTA and CDR2 FQGTGA. Trimming took off 3 bases at V and 5 bases at J, with 10 bases between the two ends. CDR3 coding DNA: TGTGCCAGCAGCTTCATGTACGGGGAGACCCAGTACTTC. It is translated as CASSFMYGETQYF.

This clone has only a few counts. The chain has TRBV19 and TRBJ1-5, with 7 bases that match TRBD1. This CDR3 contains 16 residues. V lost 5 bases, J lost 5 bases, and 12 bases stayed unmatched. In germline, CDR1 is LNHDA, CDR2 SQIVND (reference sequence). As DNA, the CDR3 is TGTGCCAGTAGTCTTATAATGGGACAGATATATCAGCCCCAGCATTTT. This encodes CASSLIMGQIYQPQHF.

The V call is TRBV30, the J call TRBJ2-7, with TRBD2 matching over 10 bases. This CDR3 region has 16 residues. The V and J ends lost 2 bases and 7 bases, in that order; junction bases with no gene match: 14. Germline V CDR1 and CDR2: GTSNPN, SVGIG (reference sequence). CDR3: CAWSTGGSGRYGEQYF. The DNA for the CDR3 is TGTGCCTGGAGTACGGGGGGTAGCGGGAGGTACGGTGAGCAGTACTTC.

The rearrangement joins TRBV4-2 to TRBJ2-2; the match to TRBD2 covers 8 bases. CDR3 length equals 16 residues. V gave up 4 bases and J gave up 0 bases; unmatched junction bases: 4. Looked up from germline, CDR1 is LGHNA and CDR2 is YNFKEQ. The CDR3 sequence: CASSLTSGANTGELFF. The CDR3 nucleotides read TGTGCCAGCAGCCTTACTAGCGGAGCGAACACCGGGGAGCTGTTTTTT.

On this clone: The same CDR3 is also encoded by other DNA sequences in this sample. DNA of the CDR3: TGCGCCAGCAGCTTGCGGACAGAAGAGACCCAGTACTTC. Translated: CASSLRTEETQYF. The J gene is TRBJ2-5, the V gene TRBV5-1; tentative D call: TRBD1 (6 bases). V gave up 1 base and J gave up 3 bases, with 7 bases separating them. The germline gives CDR1 SGHRS, CDR2 YFSETQ. The CDR3 consists of 13 residues.

The rearrangement joins TRBV28 to TRBJ2-1, with D perhaps matching TRBD1 (6 bases). The germline V gene encodes CDR1 MDHEN and CDR2 SYDVKM. This CDR3 is built from 11 residues. V lost 2 bases and J lost 14, with 10 bases in between. The CDR3 region has the DNA TGTGCCAGCAGTTTAAGGGACATGAAGTTCTTC. It is translated as CASSLRDMKFF.

The rearrangement uses TRBV5-5 and TRBJ1-1; 7 bases agree with TRBD1. This CDR3 has 14 amino acids. Per the germline V gene, CDR1 is SGHKS and CDR2 is YYEKEE (reference sequence). Trimming cost V 5 bases and J 0 bases; bases outside gene matches: 4. CDR3 bases: TGTGCCAGCAGTCGGGACAGCATGAACACTGAAGCTTTCTTT. Translated: CASSRDSMNTEAFF.

The rearrangement uses TRBV29-1 and TRBJ2-3; TRBD1 matches 10 bases. This CDR3 has 15 amino acids. V shed 6 bases, J shed 4 bases, and the junction held 10 bases outside the gene matches. Germline assignment: CDR1 SQVTM and CDR2 ANQGSEA. CDR3 protein: CSVQEGQGSPDTQYF. DNA for the CDR3: TGCAGCGTCCAAGAGGGACAGGGGTCTCCAGATACGCAGTATTTT.

The J gene is TRBJ2-3, the V gene TRBV7-9; tentative D call: TRBD1 (5 bases). Trimming removed 1 base at V and 14 bases at J, with 13 bases between. Germline V gene sequence: CDR1 SEHNR, CDR2 FQNEAQ (reference sequence). This CDR3 is 12 amino acids long. For the CDR3, the DNA is TGTGCCAGCAGCTTAGTTTCAGGGTACCGGTATTTT. Protein product: CASSLVSGYRYF.

This rearrangement joins TRBV10-1 to TRBJ2-1, with 10 bases identical to TRBD2. CDR1 WNHNN and CDR2 SYGVQD come from the germline V gene (reference sequence). V lost 5 bases, J lost 0 bases, and 7 bases stayed unmatched. This CDR3 contains 17 residues. This chain's CDR3 is CASSPRTSGSSYNEQFF. CDR3 nucleotides: TGCGCCAGCAGTCCACGGACTAGCGGAAGCTCCTACAATGAGCAGTTCTTC.

The chain uses TRBV11-2 and TRBJ2-4; D might be TRBD2 (6 bases). The V gene lost 5 bases and the J gene lost 7 bases, with 18 bases spanning the gap. Looked up from germline, CDR1 is SGHAT and CDR2 is FQNNGV. This CDR3 is 15 amino acids long. In DNA, the CDR3 is TGTGCCAGCAGCCGCGGGACGGCGGGTAGGAACATTCAGTACTTC. Amino acid sequence: CASSRGTAGRNIQYF.

This clone has ten or more counts. The chain links TRBV6-6 to TRBJ2-2, with 7 bases aligning to TRBD2. CDR3 length equals 14 residues. Looked up from germline, CDR1 is MNHNY and CDR2 is SVGAGI (reference sequence). After removal of 6 bases from V and 7 bases from J, the junction contained 8 bases not matched to a gene. Here the CDR3 DNA reads TGTGCCAGCAGGGCGGGAGTAAGTCTCGGGGAGCTGTTTTTT. It yields the protein CASRAGVSLGELFF.

The chain uses TRBV6-2 or TRBV6-3 and TRBJ1-1, with D perhaps matching TRBD1 (6 bases). Deletions cut 6 bases from V and 3 bases from J, with 11 bases between. The CDR3 spans 13 residues. Germline CDR1 reads MNHEY; CDR2 reads SVGEGT. The CDR3 loop is CASRYGQYTEAFF. The CDR3 region has the DNA TGTGCCAGCAGGTACGGACAGTACACTGAAGCTTTCTTT.

The chain is built from TRBV29-1 and TRBJ2-7; 9 bases agree with TRBD1. This CDR3 comprises 15 residues. Germline V gives CDR1 SQVTM, CDR2 ANQGSEA. With 1 base clipped from V and 7 bases from J, the junction kept 11 bases outside the gene matches. This CDR3 reads CSVEGSGTGRWEQYF. The CDR3 bases are TGCAGCGTTGAAGGGTCCGGGACAGGGAGATGGGAGCAGTACTTC.

This chain links TRBV28 with TRBJ2-1; D ambiguous. The germline V and J ends were trimmed by 3 bases and 8 bases, with 8 bases remaining between them. Germline V gives CDR1 MDHEN, CDR2 SYDVKM. This CDR3 spans 12 amino acids. CDR3 sequence reads: CASSLVRYEQFF. In DNA, the CDR3 is TGTGCCAGCAGTTTGGTGCGGTATGAGCAGTTCTTC.

The chain has TRBV5-1 and TRBJ2-7; 8 nucleotides line up with TRBD1. Germline V gene sequence: CDR1 SGHRS, CDR2 YFSETQ. The trim removed 7 bases at V and 3 bases at J, leaving 3 bases unmatched. This CDR3 is built from 12 residues. The CDR3 coding sequence is TGCGCCAGCGGGACAGGAGGCTACGAGCAGTACTTC. Translated, it gives CASGTGGYEQYF.

J is TRBJ2-7 and V is TRBV5-5, with 8 bases identical to TRBD2. The CDR3 has 18 residues. From germline, CDR1 is SGHKS and CDR2 YYEKEE (reference sequence). J was trimmed by 1 base and V by 0 bases; bases with no gene match: 12. The CDR3 reads CASSLVGWASGPSYEQYF. The CDR3 nucleotides are TGTGCCAGCAGCTTGGTCGGTTGGGCTAGCGGGCCTTCCTACGAGCAGTACTTC.

Turning to this clone: Other DNA sequences from this sample encode an identical CDR3 as well. The gene calls are TRBV6-5 and TRBJ2-1; 9 nucleotides agree with TRBD2. The trim removed 4 bases at V and 4 bases at J, leaving 5 bases unmatched. The V gene's germline CDR1 is MNHEY and CDR2 SVGAGI. The length of the CDR3 is 15 residues. CDR3 in amino acids: CASSSLAGNYNEQFF. The CDR3, as DNA: TGTGCCAGCAGTTCACTAGCGGGCAATTACAATGAGCAGTTCTTC.